The 20 T cell receptor beta chains below all came from one sample that was sequenced in a study of blood T cell repertoires in COVID-19. Here immunoSEQ multiplex PCR was the method, and the copy in TCRdb shows in-frame clones only, minus some. The profile shows over 30,000 clones, 88% of them singletons. The sequenced material came from peripheral blood. Receptor source: a human donor in a cohort sampled during active COVID-19.

The chain joins TRBV10-1 to TRBJ2-3, with 10 bases fitting TRBD2. This CDR3 has 15 amino acids. CDR1 is WNHNN and CDR2 is SYGVQD in the germline V gene (reference sequence). V shed 2 bases, J shed 4 bases, and the junction held 3 bases outside the gene matches. The CDR3 region is CASSELAGAPDTQYF. The CDR3, as DNA: TGCGCCAGCAGTGAGCTAGCGGGGGCCCCAGATACGCAGTATTTT.

The CDR3 is CASSYPGTQYF. In nucleotides, the CDR3 is TGTGCCAGCAGCTACCCGGGGACCCAGTACTTC. The gene calls are TRBV11-2 and TRBJ2-5, with no clear D. The V gene lost 4 bases and the J gene lost 7 bases, with 7 bases spanning the gap. CDR3 length: 11 residues. CDR1 is SGHAT and CDR2 is FQNNGV in the germline V gene.

The genes are TRBV6-5 and TRBJ1-1, with TRBD1 as a possible D gene (5 bases). Germline loops: CDR1 MNHEY, CDR2 SVGAGI. The CDR3 loop spans 11 amino acids. V was clipped by 8 bases and J by 1 base, with 5 bases between them. The CDR3 DNA reads TGTGCCAGCGGGGCGAACACTGAAGCTTTCTTT. Translated, it gives CASGANTEAFF.

The V gene is TRBV13, the J gene TRBJ2-1; 11 bases map to TRBD2. V lost 2 bases, J lost 10 bases, and 7 bases stayed unmatched. Germline V gives CDR1 PRHDT, CDR2 FYEKMQ (reference sequence). The length of the CDR3 is 15 residues. CDR3 amino acids: CASSLTSGSLREQFF. CDR3 DNA: TGTGCCAGCAGCTTAACTAGCGGGAGTTTGCGGGAGCAGTTCTTC.

V usage is TRBV2 and J usage is TRBJ2-7, with D possibly being TRBD2 (6 bases). The CDR3 covers 15 residues. V was clipped by 0 bases and J by 0 bases, with 9 bases between them. Per germline, CDR1 SNHLY and CDR2 FYNNEI. The CDR3 DNA reads TGTGCCAGCAGTGAAGCCTTGGGACTCTCCTACGAGCAGTACTTC. As protein: CASSEALGLSYEQYF. The entire variable domain, with the rest obtained from reference TRBV2 and TRBJ2-7, is as follows: EPEVTQTPSHQVTQMGQEVILRCVPISNHLYFYWYRQILGQKVEFLVSFYNNEISEKSEIFDDQFSVERPDGSNFTLKIRSTKLEDSAMYFCASSEALGLSYEQYFGPGTRLTVT.

The CDR3: CASSWTAEGAEAFF. Written as DNA, the CDR3 is TGTGCCAGTAGTTGGACGGCCGAGGGGGCTGAAGCTTTCTTT. J is TRBJ1-1 and V is TRBV19, with D possibly TRBD1 on 6 matching bases. The germline gives CDR1 LNHDA, CDR2 SQIVND (reference sequence). V shed 5 bases and J shed 6 bases, with 16 bases lying between them. This CDR3 comprises 14 residues.

CDR3 sequence: CASSYNTPQYYEQYF. CDR3 in DNA: TGTGCCAGCAGTTACAACACCCCCCAATACTACGAGCAGTACTTC. This chain uses TRBV6-2 or TRBV6-3 with TRBJ2-7, with D uncertain. Trimming pared 2 bases from V and 3 bases from J, leaving 14 bases between. This CDR3 spans 15 amino acids. Germline V lookup: CDR1 MNHEY, CDR2 SVGEGT.

The chain couples TRBV6-5 to TRBJ1-1; D gene ambiguous. CDR1 MNHEY and CDR2 SVGAGI come from the germline V gene. V shed 6 bases and J shed 0 bases, with 5 bases lying between them. The CDR3 contains 12 residues. CDR3 residues: CASRGVNTEAFF. The DNA of the CDR3 is TGTGCCAGCAGGGGAGTGAACACTGAAGCTTTCTTT.

The CDR3 nucleotides are TGTGCCAGCAGCCCGAACGGTAAATCGGAGACCCAGTACTTC. Its protein product is CASSPNGKSETQYF. This chain links TRBV7-9 with TRBJ2-5; D call uncertain. The CDR3 runs 14 residues. Trimming removed 5 bases at V and 5 bases at J, with 15 bases between. Germline V CDR1 and CDR2: SEHNR, FQNEAQ (reference sequence).

The chain carries TRBV6-5 and TRBJ1-1, with a tentative D call TRBD1 (5 bases). The V gene lost 6 bases and the J gene lost 1 base, with 9 bases spanning the gap. CDR1 is MNHEY and CDR2 is SVGAGI in the germline V gene. The CDR3 runs 13 residues. CDR3 sequence: CASSITGNTEAFF. As DNA, the CDR3 is TGTGCCAGCAGCATAACAGGGAACACTGAAGCTTTCTTT.

The chain recombines TRBV28 with TRBJ2-7; maybe TRBD1 (6 bases). There are 16 residues in the CDR3. Trimming shortened V by 4 bases and J by 3 bases, and 19 bases separated the two germline ends. CDR1 and CDR2 from the germline V gene are MDHEN and SYDVKM. CDR3 amino acids: CASSSWTARGGYEQYF. CDR3 DNA sequence: TGTGCCAGCAGTTCCTGGACAGCCCGAGGGGGCTACGAGCAGTACTTC.

Judged by abundance, this clone is medium-sized (0.01 to 0.1%). This sequence joins TRBV10-3 and TRBJ2-3; TRBD2 matches at 14 bases. The CDR3 spans 19 residues. The junction had 10 bases not matched to a gene; V was cut back by 5 bases and J by 0 bases. Germline V CDR1 and CDR2: ENHRY, SYGVKD. The CDR3 loop is CAISSGLAGGSYSTDTQYF. CDR3 sequence (DNA): TGTGCCATCAGTTCCGGACTAGCGGGAGGATCTTATAGCACAGATACGCAGTATTTT.

V and J are TRBV27 and TRBJ2-4; D gene ambiguous. Germline V gives CDR1 MNHEY, CDR2 SMNVEV (reference sequence). This CDR3 spans 14 amino acids. V lost 6 bases to trimming and J lost 1 base, with 10 bases between them. The CDR3 here is CASRPEWAKNIQYF. The CDR3 bases are TGTGCCAGCAGACCTGAGTGGGCCAAAAACATTCAGTACTTC.

This chain uses TRBV5-1 with TRBJ2-5; 11 nucleotides match TRBD2. The CDR3 consists of 18 residues. From germline, CDR1 is SGHRS and CDR2 YFSETQ. V lost 4 bases, J lost 1 base, and 12 bases stayed unmatched. CDR3 amino acids: CASSLHPSSGGSQETQYF. In DNA, the CDR3 is TGCGCCAGCAGCCTACACCCATCTAGCGGGGGGTCCCAAGAGACCCAGTACTTC.

The V gene is TRBV12-3 or TRBV12-4, the J gene TRBJ1-2; TRBD1 aligns across 7 bases. V dropped 6 bases and J dropped 1; count of bases not matched to a gene: 2. This CDR3 region has 13 residues. The CDR3, as DNA: TGTGCCAGCAGAGGGGGCCTTAACTATGGCTACACCTTC. It specifies CASRGGLNYGYTF.

The J gene is TRBJ2-1, the V gene TRBV12-2; TRBD1, the D gene given by the table, was not confirmed from the DNA. TRBV12-2 is an annotated pseudogene. This CDR3 is 17 amino acids long. The CDR3 sequence: CASRLYLGQGNINEQFF. In nucleotides, the CDR3 is TGTGCAAGTCGCTTATATTTGGGACAGGGGAACATCAATGAGCAGTTCTTC.

The gene calls are TRBV18 and TRBJ2-3; 7 positions match TRBD2. V lost 7 bases to trimming and J lost 2 bases; unmatched junction nucleotides: 9. Germline-derived CDR1 and CDR2 are KGHSH and LQKENI. This CDR3 has 15 residues. CDR3 sequence: CASCPGGLDTDTQYF. For the CDR3, the DNA is TGTGCCAGCTGCCCAGGCGGACTAGACACAGATACGCAGTATTTT.

Only a few counts were recorded for this clone. The chain links TRBV10-3 to TRBJ2-5; 7 nucleotides match TRBD2. Per the germline V gene, CDR1 is ENHRY and CDR2 is SYGVKD. V lost 0 bases and J lost 4; bases outside the gene matches: 11. The CDR3 length is 17 residues. CDR3 residues: CAISESMAGTGGETQYF. CDR3 nucleotide sequence: TGTGCCATCAGTGAGTCGATGGCGGGGACGGGGGGAGAGACCCAGTACTTC.

V and J are TRBV5-1 and TRBJ1-1; 8 nucleotides agree with TRBD1. The V and J ends lost 4 bases and 6 bases, in that order; junction bases with no gene match: 5. The CDR3 spans 13 residues. Per germline, CDR1 SGHRS and CDR2 YFSETQ. The CDR3 coding sequence is TGCGCCAGCAGCCCCGACAGGGGCGCTGAAGCTTTCTTT. Its translation: CASSPDRGAEAFF.

The gene calls are TRBV18 and TRBJ2-7; weak D call: TRBD1 (5 bases). This CDR3 spans 14 amino acids. From germline, CDR1 is KGHSH and CDR2 LQKENI. The V and J ends lost 3 bases and 0 bases respectively, with 9 bases between them. The CDR3 loop is CASSPQGSSYEQYF. The CDR3 DNA is TGTGCCAGCTCACCCCAGGGTAGCTCCTACGAGCAGTACTTC.